Shown below are 15 T cell receptor beta chains from a single sample sequenced in a study of Tregs in tolerant kidney transplant recipients. The method was immunoSEQ multiplex PCR; TCRdb's version includes in-frame clones alone and lacks a portion of them. The sample includes fewer than 80,000 clones, about 88% seen only once; the top ten take around 0.4%. Sample: CD4+ T cells from blood, taken before the transplant. These receptors originate from a human donor who received a combined kidney and bone marrow transplant.

In the case of this clone: A read error may account for a junction end that differs from germline. The chain is built from TRBV7-7 and TRBJ2-3; D is uncertain. The CDR3 spans 14 residues. Germline CDR1 reads SSHAT; CDR2 reads FNYEAQ (reference sequence). CDR3 in DNA: TGTGCTAGCAGCTTATGGCCAGGCACAGATACGCAGTATTTT. Translating gives CASSLWPGTDTQYF.

This clone was counted a single time. V and J are TRBV27 and TRBJ1-2; D possibly corresponds to TRBD1 (5 bases). The V end was cut by 5 bases, the J end by 2 bases, with 15 bases between. CDR1 MNHEY and CDR2 SMNVEV come from the germline V gene (reference sequence). This CDR3 is 15 amino acids long. Here the CDR3 reads CASSPGGVKNYGYTF. DNA for the CDR3: TGTGCCAGCAGTCCGGGGGGGGTGAAGAACTATGGCTACACCTTC.

This rearrangement joins TRBV28 to TRBJ1-1; 9 nucleotides line up with TRBD1. Germline V lookup: CDR1 MDHEN, CDR2 SYDVKM. This CDR3 contains 17 residues. Unmatched junction bases numbered 11, after V lost 6 bases and J lost 0 bases. The chain's CDR3 is CASRITGGRPLNTEAFF. In nucleotides, the CDR3 is TGTGCCAGCAGGATCACAGGGGGCAGGCCCCTGAACACTGAAGCTTTCTTT. The full variable domain, with the rest looked up from reference TRBV28 and TRBJ1-1, is DVKVTQSSRYLVKRTGEKVFLECVQDMDHENMFWYRQDPGLGLRLIYFSYDVKMKEKGDIPEGYSVSREKKERFSLILESASTNQTSMYLCASRITGGRPLNTEAFFGQGTRLTVV.

This clone was detected only once. The rearrangement joins TRBV30 to TRBJ1-5; no clear D gene. Germline V gene sequence: CDR1 GTSNPN, CDR2 SVGIG (reference sequence). The CDR3 consists of 14 residues. V shed 2 bases and J shed 3 bases, with 11 bases lying between them. The CDR3 is CAWSRTVANQPQHF. The CDR3, as DNA: TGTGCCTGGAGTAGAACAGTGGCCAATCAGCCCCAGCATTTT.

The V and J genes are TRBV11-2 and TRBJ2-3; D gene unclear. V lost 1 base to trimming and J lost 3 bases, with 5 bases between them. The CDR3 loop spans 13 amino acids. Germline V gives CDR1 SGHAT, CDR2 FQNNGV. The CDR3 DNA reads TGTGCCAGCAGCTTAGCCCCAACAGATACGCAGTATTTT. This codes for CASSLAPTDTQYF.

The chain combines TRBV6-5 with TRBJ2-5, with D tentatively TRBD1 (8 bases). The CDR3 has 15 amino acids. The V gene lost 6 bases and the J gene lost 5 bases, with 19 bases spanning the gap. Germline V gene sequence: CDR1 MNHEY, CDR2 SVGAGI. CDR3 amino acids: CASSTAGYRGETQYF. DNA for the CDR3: TGTGCCAGCAGCACAGCGGGGTACAGGGGGGAGACCCAGTACTTC.

This chain uses TRBV28 with TRBJ1-1; tentative D call: TRBD1 (6 bases). Trimming stripped 6 bases from V and 1 base from J, with 15 bases between. Germline CDR1 is MDHEN and CDR2 is SYDVKM. There are 15 residues in the CDR3. CDR3 amino acids: CASRPRTATNTEAFF. In nucleotides, the CDR3 is TGTGCCAGCAGGCCTCGGACAGCTACGAACACTGAAGCTTTCTTT.

The J gene is TRBJ2-5, the V gene TRBV10-3, with a weak D call TRBD1 (6 bases). Germline-derived CDR1 and CDR2 are ENHRY and SYGVKD. Deletions cut 2 bases from V and 3 bases from J, with 10 bases between. The CDR3 runs 14 residues. CDR3 in amino acids: CAISEGQLEETQYF. Written as DNA, the CDR3 is TGTGCCATCAGTGAGGGACAGTTGGAAGAGACCCAGTACTTC.

This sequence joins TRBV7-2 and TRBJ2-5; 9 bases line up with TRBD1. Germline values: CDR1 SGHTA, CDR2 FQGNSA. The CDR3 totals 13 residues. Losses at the gene ends were 4 bases for V and 5 bases for J; bases not matched to a gene: 2. The CDR3 sequence is CASSWDRVETQYF. In nucleotides, the CDR3 is TGTGCCAGCAGCTGGGACAGGGTCGAGACCCAGTACTTC.

In nucleotides, the CDR3 is TGTGCCAGCAGCTTCCGGGACAGTCGTAATGAAAAACTGTTTTTT. Protein sequence: CASSFRDSRNEKLFF. The rearrangement uses TRBV11-2 and TRBJ1-4; 7 nucleotides line up with TRBD1. V shed 3 bases, J shed 4 bases, and the junction held 5 bases outside the gene matches. From germline, CDR1 is SGHAT and CDR2 FQNNGV. The CDR3 contains 15 residues.

The gene calls are TRBV12-5 and TRBJ2-1, with 13 bases identical to TRBD2. The V gene end was trimmed by 3 bases and the J gene end by 8 bases; junction bases not matched to a gene: 4. Germline lookup yields CDR1 LGHNT and CDR2 FRNRAP. This CDR3 spans 15 amino acids. CDR3 coding DNA: TGTGCTAGTGGTTTAGGACTAGCGGGGGACGATGAGCAGTTCTTC. The encoded protein is CASGLGLAGDDEQFF.

The V and J genes are TRBV28 and TRBJ1-4; D gene uncertain. The length of the CDR3 is 14 residues. CDR1 and CDR2 from the germline V gene are MDHEN and SYDVKM. Trimming shortened V by 3 bases and J by 1 base, and 6 bases separated the two germline ends. CDR3 amino acids: CASSFPGTNEKLFF. Here the CDR3 DNA reads TGTGCCAGCAGTTTTCCAGGAACTAATGAAAAACTGTTTTTT.

This chain joins TRBV5-1 and TRBJ1-4; 9 positions agree with TRBD1. This CDR3 spans 17 amino acids. Per the germline V gene, CDR1 is SGHRS and CDR2 is YFSETQ. V shed 0 bases, J shed 2 bases, and the junction held 5 bases outside the gene matches. The CDR3 loop is CASSLAGTGRTNEKLFF. DNA for the CDR3: TGCGCCAGCAGCTTGGCCGGGACAGGGAGGACTAATGAAAAACTGTTTTTT.

This chain links TRBV4-1 with TRBJ2-5; 11 positions match TRBD2. J was trimmed by 2 bases and V by 2 bases; bases with no gene match: 4. Per the germline V gene, CDR1 is MGHRA and CDR2 is YSYEKL. This CDR3 spans 16 amino acids. The CDR3 nucleotides are TGCGCCAGCAGCCAACCGGGACTAGCGGAGCAAGAGACCCAGTACTTC. It codes for CASSQPGLAEQETQYF.

This chain links TRBV2 with TRBJ2-7; TRBD1 agrees at 7 bases. J gave up 5 bases and V 4 bases, and 8 bases lay outside the gene matches. The germline V gene encodes CDR1 SNHLY and CDR2 FYNNEI. This CDR3 is 14 amino acids long. CDR3 nucleotides: TGTGCCAGCAGTGCCGGACAGGAAGGGAACGAGCAGTACTTC. It yields the protein CASSAGQEGNEQYF.